The 17 T cell receptor beta chains in this list originate from one sample, sequenced in a study of response to subunit inactivated influenza vaccine. MiXCR, run by TCRdb on the RT-PCR reads, gives a single entry per CDR3 protein. Among approximately 500,000 distinct CDR3 sequences listed, around 25% were seen once. This sample was shared with a second study, whose subject was T cells expressing NK-cell markers. In that study: Beta-chain TCR cDNA was generated via 5'RACE template switching with UMIs.

The specimen was CD4+ T cells sorted from PBMCs, collected approximately 13 days after vaccination. The receptors shown here come from a man aged 50-60 years who received an inactivated influenza vaccine.

In this sample, this clonotype turned up once. A read error is possible here, since a much larger clone lies one base away. The chain links TRBV5-6 to TRBJ2-7; D ambiguous. V gave up 3 bases and J gave up 0 bases, with 7 bases separating them. This CDR3 is built from 13 residues. The germline CDR1 and CDR2 sequences are SGHDT and YYEEEE. The CDR3 sequence: CASSWYISYEQYF. CDR3 bases: TGTGCCAGCAGCTGGTACATCTCCTACGAGCAGTACTTC.

In its sample, this clonotype was seen a few times. The V call is TRBV20-1, the J call TRBJ2-3; 14 nucleotides agree with TRBD2. The CDR3 has 17 residues. CDR1 is DFQATT, CDR2 SNEGSKA, per germline (reference sequence). With V trimmed by 6 bases and J by 4 bases, 12 bases remained unmatched. CDR3 sequence reads: CSAPPTSGGGLADTQYF. DNA for the CDR3: TGCAGTGCCCCTCCGACTAGCGGGGGGGGGCTGGCAGATACGCAGTATTTT.

This clonotype was picked up many times. The J gene is TRBJ2-7, the V gene TRBV4-1; no clear D. The length of the CDR3 is 15 residues. Germline loops: CDR1 MGHRA, CDR2 YSYEKL. V gave up 0 bases and J gave up 2 bases, with 11 bases separating them. In nucleotides, the CDR3 is TGCGCCAGCAGCCAAGAACGGGTTTTAACCTACGAGCAGTACTTC. Encoded protein: CASSQERVLTYEQYF.

The V call is TRBV29-1, the J call TRBJ2-7; TRBD1 is a possible D gene (5 bases). This CDR3 has 14 residues. CDR1 is SQVTM and CDR2 is ANQGSEA in the germline V gene. Between the trimmed V and J ends, which lost 0 bases and 6 bases, there was a span of 15 bases. The CDR3, as DNA: TGCAGCGTTGAAGAAGGGGCGGTTTCGGGCGAGCAGTACTTC. The encoded protein is CSVEEGAVSGEQYF.

The CDR3 protein is CSAYAAQETQYF. In nucleotides, the CDR3 is TGCAGTGCTTACGCGGCACAAGAGACCCAGTACTTC. This rearrangement joins TRBV20-1 to TRBJ2-5; D is unclear. CDR3 length: 12 amino acids. The V and J ends lost 5 bases and 2 bases respectively, with 9 bases between them. The germline gives CDR1 DFQATT, CDR2 SNEGSKA (reference sequence).

V usage is TRBV2 and J usage is TRBJ2-1, with D possibly matching TRBD1 (7 bases). Germline assignment: CDR1 SNHLY and CDR2 FYNNEI. The CDR3 has 15 amino acids. With 4 bases removed from V and 1 base from J, the gap between germline ends came to 11 bases. CDR3 DNA: TGTGCCAGCAGTGTACAGGGGACTTCCTACAATGAGCAGTTCTTC. It codes for CASSVQGTSYNEQFF.

The rearrangement links TRBV5-1 to TRBJ2-1; D uncertain. This CDR3 is 13 amino acids long. V lost 0 bases to trimming and J lost 9 bases, with 10 bases between them. The V gene's germline CDR1 is SGHRS and CDR2 YFSETQ. CDR3 nucleotides: TGCGCCAGCAGCTTGGAAGTAGTCTCTGAGCAGTTCTTC. It yields the protein CASSLEVVSEQFF.

In its sample, this clonotype was seen a few times. This chain connects TRBV19 to TRBJ2-1; unclear D gene. The V and J ends lost 0 bases and 2 bases respectively, with 11 bases between them. Germline V gene lookup returns CDR1 LNHDA and CDR2 SQIVND (reference sequence). The CDR3 consists of 16 residues. The CDR3 nucleotides read TGTGCCAGTAGTATAGAGCTAAGGACCGCCTACAATGAGCAGTTCTTC. Translating gives CASSIELRTAYNEQFF.

The chain has TRBV4-1 and TRBJ2-7, with D unresolved. This CDR3 has 16 residues. V lost 0 bases and J 1 base, leaving 13 bases between the germline ends. Germline V lookup: CDR1 MGHRA, CDR2 YSYEKL. The CDR3 bases are TGCGCCAGCAGCCAAGATTGGACGGTGGGTTCCTACGAGCAGTACTTC. Protein product: CASSQDWTVGSYEQYF.

This clonotype was recorded a few times. The chain combines TRBV12-3 or TRBV12-4 with TRBJ2-5, with TRBD1 matching over 8 bases. J was trimmed by 8 bases and V by 1 base; bases with no gene match: 9. This CDR3 region has 15 residues. The CDR3 region has the DNA TGTGCCAGCAGTTTAGGGCAGGGGGCCTTAAAAACCCAGTACTTC. As protein: CASSLGQGALKTQYF.

The V gene is TRBV12-3 or TRBV12-4, the J gene TRBJ2-5; 8 nucleotides match TRBD1. The CDR3 spans 15 residues. V shed 1 base and J 6 bases; nucleotides not matched to a gene: 7. The CDR3 DNA is TGTGCCAGCAGTTTAGGGCCAGGGGGCGCGCAGACCCAGTACTTC. It specifies CASSLGPGGAQTQYF.

The chain links TRBV20-1 to TRBJ2-7, with TRBD2 identical over 12 bases. This CDR3 spans 17 amino acids. Germline CDR1 and CDR2: DFQATT and SNEGSKA (reference sequence). Trimming removed 4 bases from V and 0 bases from J; junction bases left unmatched: 10. This CDR3 is CSAKQTSGSESSYEQYF. DNA for the CDR3: TGCAGTGCTAAGCAGACTAGCGGGAGCGAGAGCTCCTACGAGCAGTACTTC.

The J gene is TRBJ2-5, the V gene TRBV9; TRBD2 matches at 7 bases. The V gene's germline CDR1 is SGDLS and CDR2 YYNGEE. Losses at the gene ends were 2 bases for V and 5 bases for J; bases not matched to a gene: 6. The CDR3 is 14 amino acids. The CDR3 is CASSVLAGGETQYF. The CDR3 DNA follows: TGTGCCAGCAGCGTTTTAGCGGGCGGGGAGACCCAGTACTTC.

This clonotype was seen a few times. J is TRBJ2-7 and V is TRBV4-2; D tentatively fits TRBD1 or TRBD2 (6 bases each). Germline values: CDR1 LGHNA, CDR2 YNFKEQ. V gave up 3 bases and J gave up 7 bases, with 19 bases separating them. CDR3 length: 15 amino acids. CDR3: CASSQTGVVAGEQYF. The CDR3 nucleotides read TGTGCCAGCAGCCAGACAGGAGTGGTCGCGGGGGAGCAGTACTTC.

The V call is TRBV20-1, the J call TRBJ2-7; D is uncertain. The CDR3 length is 13 residues. With 3 bases removed from V and 2 bases from J, the gap between germline ends came to 11 bases. Germline CDR1 reads DFQATT; CDR2 reads SNEGSKA (reference sequence). CDR3 protein: CSASEPPTYEQYF. The CDR3 region has the DNA TGCAGTGCTAGCGAACCGCCAACCTACGAGCAGTACTTC.

This clonotype has a handful of counts. V usage is TRBV12-3 or TRBV12-4 and J usage is TRBJ2-7; 7 bases are a match to TRBD2. The CDR3 consists of 15 residues. Trimming took 4 bases from V and 0 from J; bases not matched to a gene: 6. CDR3 in DNA: TGTGCCAGCAGTTGGGCCGGGACTATCTCCTACGAGCAGTACTTC. Translating gives CASSWAGTISYEQYF.

This clonotype was picked up many times. The chain employs TRBV11-2 and TRBJ2-7; tentative D call: TRBD2 (6 bases). Germline CDR1 SGHAT, CDR2 FQNNGV. The CDR3 runs 13 residues. Trimming left V 6 bases short and J 3 bases short, with 12 bases between. In DNA form, the CDR3 reads TGTGCCAGCAGACGGGACTCTAACTACGAGCAGTACTTC. Residues: CASRRDSNYEQYF. Based on the CDR3 plus reference TRBV11-2 and TRBJ2-7, the full variable domain is EAGVAQSPRYKIIEKRQSVAFWCNPISGHATLYWYQQILGQGPKLLIQFQNNGVVDDSQLPKDRFSAERLKGVDSTLKIQPAKLEDSAVYLCASRRDSNYEQYFGPGTRLTVT.